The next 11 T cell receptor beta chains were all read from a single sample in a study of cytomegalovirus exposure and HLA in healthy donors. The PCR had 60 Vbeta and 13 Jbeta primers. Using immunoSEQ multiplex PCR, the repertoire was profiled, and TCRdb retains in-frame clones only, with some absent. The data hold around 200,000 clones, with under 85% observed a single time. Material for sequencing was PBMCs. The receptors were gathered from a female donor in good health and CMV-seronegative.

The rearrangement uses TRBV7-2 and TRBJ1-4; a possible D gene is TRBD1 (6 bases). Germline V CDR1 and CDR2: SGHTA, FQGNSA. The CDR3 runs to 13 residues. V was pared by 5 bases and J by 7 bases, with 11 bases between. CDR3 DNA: TGTGCCAGCAGCCGGTTGACAGGTGAAAAACTGTTTTTT. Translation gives CASSRLTGEKLFF.

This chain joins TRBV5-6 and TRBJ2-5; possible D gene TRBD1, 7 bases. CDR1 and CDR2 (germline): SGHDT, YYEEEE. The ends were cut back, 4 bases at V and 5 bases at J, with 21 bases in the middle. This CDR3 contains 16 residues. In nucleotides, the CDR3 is TGTGCCAGCAGCCTGTGGGCGGCAGGGGGGAGGGAGACCCAGTACTTC. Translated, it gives CASSLWAAGGRETQYF.

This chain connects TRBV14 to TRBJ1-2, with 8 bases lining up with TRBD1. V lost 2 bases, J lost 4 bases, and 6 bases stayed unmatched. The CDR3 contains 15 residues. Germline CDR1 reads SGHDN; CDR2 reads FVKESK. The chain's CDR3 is CASSQNFDRGYGYTF. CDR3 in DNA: TGTGCCAGCAGCCAAAATTTCGACAGGGGCTATGGCTACACCTTC.

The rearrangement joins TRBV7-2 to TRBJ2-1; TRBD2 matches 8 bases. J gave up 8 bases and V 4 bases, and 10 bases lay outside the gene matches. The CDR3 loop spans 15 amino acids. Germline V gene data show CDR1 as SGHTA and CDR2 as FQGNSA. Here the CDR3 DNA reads TGTGCCAGCAGCTCAAGGACGGGGGGGCCCCATGAGCAGTTCTTC. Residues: CASSSRTGGPHEQFF.

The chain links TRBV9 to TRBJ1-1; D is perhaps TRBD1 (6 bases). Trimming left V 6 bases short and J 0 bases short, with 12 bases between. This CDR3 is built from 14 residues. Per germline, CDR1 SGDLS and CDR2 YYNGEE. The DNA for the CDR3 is TGTGCCAGCACGAACAGGGTTGTGAACACTGAAGCTTTCTTT. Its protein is CASTNRVVNTEAFF. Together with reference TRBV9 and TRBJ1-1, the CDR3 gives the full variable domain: DSGVTQTPKHLITATGQRVTLRCSPRSGDLSVYWYQQSLDQGLQFLIQYYNGEERAKGNILERFSAQQFPDLHSELNLSSLELGDSALYFCASTNRVVNTEAFFGQGTRLTVV.

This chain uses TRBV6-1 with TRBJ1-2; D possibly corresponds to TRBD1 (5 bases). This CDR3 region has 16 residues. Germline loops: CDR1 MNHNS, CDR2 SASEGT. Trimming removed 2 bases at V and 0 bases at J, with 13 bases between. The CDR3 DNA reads TGTGCCAGCAGTGAACTAACGACAGCCTCTAACTATGGCTACACCTTC. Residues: CASSELTTASNYGYTF.

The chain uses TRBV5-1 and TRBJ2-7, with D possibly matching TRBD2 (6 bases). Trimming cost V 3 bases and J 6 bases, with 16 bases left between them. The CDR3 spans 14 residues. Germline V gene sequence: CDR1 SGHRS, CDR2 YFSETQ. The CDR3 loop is CASSSGAALGEQYF. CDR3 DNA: TGCGCCAGCAGCTCGGGAGCGGCCCTGGGCGAGCAGTACTTC.

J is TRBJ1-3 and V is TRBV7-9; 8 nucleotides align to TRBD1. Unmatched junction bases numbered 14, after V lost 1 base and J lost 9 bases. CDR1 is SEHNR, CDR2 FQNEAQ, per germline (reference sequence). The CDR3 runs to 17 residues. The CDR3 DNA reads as TGTGCCAGCAGCTTAGGGACAGGGACTCATCAGGGGGTCACCATATATTTT. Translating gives CASSLGTGTHQGVTIYF.

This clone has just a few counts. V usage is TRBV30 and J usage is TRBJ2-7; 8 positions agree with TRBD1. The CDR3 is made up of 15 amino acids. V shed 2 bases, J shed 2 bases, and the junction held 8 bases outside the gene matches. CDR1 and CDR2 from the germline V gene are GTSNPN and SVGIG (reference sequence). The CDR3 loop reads CAWSLLDRDTYEQYF. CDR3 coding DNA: TGTGCCTGGAGTTTGTTGGACAGGGACACCTACGAGCAGTACTTC.

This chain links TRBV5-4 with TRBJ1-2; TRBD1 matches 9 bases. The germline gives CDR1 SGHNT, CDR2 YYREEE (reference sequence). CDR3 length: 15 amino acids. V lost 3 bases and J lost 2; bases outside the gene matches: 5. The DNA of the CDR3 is TGTGCCAGCAGCTCCGGACAGGGGCCCAACTATGGCTACACCTTC. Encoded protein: CASSSGQGPNYGYTF.

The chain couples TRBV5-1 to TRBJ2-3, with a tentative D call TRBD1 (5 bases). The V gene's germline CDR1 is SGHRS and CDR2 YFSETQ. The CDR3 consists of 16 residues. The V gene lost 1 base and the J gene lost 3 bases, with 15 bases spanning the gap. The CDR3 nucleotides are TGCGCCAGCAGCTTGAGTAGGGGCCTTAGGACAGATACGCAGTATTTT. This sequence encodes CASSLSRGLRTDTQYF.